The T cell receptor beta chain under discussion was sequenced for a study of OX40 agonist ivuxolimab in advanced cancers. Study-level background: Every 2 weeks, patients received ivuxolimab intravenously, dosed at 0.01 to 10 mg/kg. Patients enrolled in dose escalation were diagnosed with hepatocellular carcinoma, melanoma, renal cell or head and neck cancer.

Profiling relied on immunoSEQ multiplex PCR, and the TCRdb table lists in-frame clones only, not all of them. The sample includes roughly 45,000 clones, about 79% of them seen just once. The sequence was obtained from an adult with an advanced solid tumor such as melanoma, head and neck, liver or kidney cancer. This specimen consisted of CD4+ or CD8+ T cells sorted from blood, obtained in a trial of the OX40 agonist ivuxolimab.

The CDR3 sequence is CASSMTRQAALVYGYTF. In DNA form, the CDR3 reads TGTGCCAGTAGTATGACCAGGCAGGCAGCTTTAGTCTATGGCTACACCTTC. This sequence joins TRBV19 and TRBJ1-2, with D unresolved. Germline values: CDR1 LNHDA, CDR2 SQIVND (reference sequence). V was pared by 3 bases and J by 4 bases, with 21 bases between. The CDR3 contains 17 residues.